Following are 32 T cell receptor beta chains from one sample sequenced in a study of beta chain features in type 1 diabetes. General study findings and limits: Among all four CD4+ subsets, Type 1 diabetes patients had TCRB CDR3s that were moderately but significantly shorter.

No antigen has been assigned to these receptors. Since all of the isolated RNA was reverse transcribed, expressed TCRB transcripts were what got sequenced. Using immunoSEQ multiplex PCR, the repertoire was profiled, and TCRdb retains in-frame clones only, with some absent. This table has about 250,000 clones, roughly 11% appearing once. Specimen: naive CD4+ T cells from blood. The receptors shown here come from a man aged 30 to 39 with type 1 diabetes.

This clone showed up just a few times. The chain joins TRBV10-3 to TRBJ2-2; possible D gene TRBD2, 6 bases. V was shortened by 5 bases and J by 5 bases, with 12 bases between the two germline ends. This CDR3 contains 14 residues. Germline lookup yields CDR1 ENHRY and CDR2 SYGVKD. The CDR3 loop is CAISKAGLTGELFF. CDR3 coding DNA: TGTGCCATCAGTAAGGCGGGATTGACCGGGGAGCTGTTTTTT.

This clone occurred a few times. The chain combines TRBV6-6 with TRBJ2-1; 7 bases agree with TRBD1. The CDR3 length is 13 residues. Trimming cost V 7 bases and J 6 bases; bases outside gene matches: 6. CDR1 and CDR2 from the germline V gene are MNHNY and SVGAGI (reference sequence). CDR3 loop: CASTSGQFNEQFF. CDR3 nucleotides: TGTGCCAGCACCTCGGGACAGTTCAATGAGCAGTTCTTC.

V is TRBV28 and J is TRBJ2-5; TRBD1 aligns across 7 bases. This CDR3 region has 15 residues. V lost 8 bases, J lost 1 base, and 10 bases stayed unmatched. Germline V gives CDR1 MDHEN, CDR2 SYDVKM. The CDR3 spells CASALTGRRQETQYF. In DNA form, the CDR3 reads TGTGCCAGCGCCTTGACAGGGCGGCGCCAAGAGACCCAGTACTTC.

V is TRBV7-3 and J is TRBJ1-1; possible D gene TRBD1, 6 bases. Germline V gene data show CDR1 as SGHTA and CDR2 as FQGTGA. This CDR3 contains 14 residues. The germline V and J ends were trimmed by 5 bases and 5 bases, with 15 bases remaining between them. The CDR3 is CASSESRQGTEAFF. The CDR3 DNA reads TGTGCCAGCAGCGAATCCCGCCAGGGGACTGAAGCTTTCTTT.

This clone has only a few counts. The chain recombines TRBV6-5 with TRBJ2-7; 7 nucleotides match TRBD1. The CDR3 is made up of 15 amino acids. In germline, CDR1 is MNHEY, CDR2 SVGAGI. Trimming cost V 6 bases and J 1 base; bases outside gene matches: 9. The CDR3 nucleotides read TGTGCCAGCAGACAAGACAGGGAAGAGTCCTACGAGCAGTACTTC. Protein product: CASRQDREESYEQYF.

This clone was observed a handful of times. CDR3 sequence: CAWSSGAGAGGYTF. The CDR3 coding sequence is TGTGCCTGGAGTTCCGGTGCAGGGGCAGGTGGCTACACCTTC. This rearrangement joins TRBV30 to TRBJ1-2, with D maybe TRBD1 (6 bases). Per the germline V gene, CDR1 is GTSNPN and CDR2 is SVGIG (reference sequence). Deletions cut 2 bases from V and 7 bases from J, with 17 bases between. The CDR3 is 14 residues long.

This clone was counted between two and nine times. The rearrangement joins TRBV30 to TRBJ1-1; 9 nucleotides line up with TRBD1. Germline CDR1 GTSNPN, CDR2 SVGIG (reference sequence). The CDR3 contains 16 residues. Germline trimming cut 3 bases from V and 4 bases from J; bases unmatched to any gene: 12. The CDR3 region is CAWSAPGQGLGTEAFF. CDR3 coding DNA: TGTGCCTGGAGCGCCCCGGGACAGGGATTGGGCACTGAAGCTTTCTTT.

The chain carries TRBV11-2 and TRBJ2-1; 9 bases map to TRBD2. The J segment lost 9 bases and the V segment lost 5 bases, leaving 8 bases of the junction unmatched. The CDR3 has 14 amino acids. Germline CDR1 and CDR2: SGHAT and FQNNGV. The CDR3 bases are TGTGCCAGCAGCCCCCCGGGACTAGCATTTGAGCAGTTCTTC. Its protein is CASSPPGLAFEQFF.

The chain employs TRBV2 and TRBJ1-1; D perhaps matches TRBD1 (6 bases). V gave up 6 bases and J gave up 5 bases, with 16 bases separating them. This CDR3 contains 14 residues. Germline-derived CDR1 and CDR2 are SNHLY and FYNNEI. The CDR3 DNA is TGTGCCAGCAGCCCACAGGGTGTATCGACTGAAGCTTTCTTT. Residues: CASSPQGVSTEAFF. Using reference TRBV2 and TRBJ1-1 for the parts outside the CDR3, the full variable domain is EPEVTQTPSHQVTQMGQEVILRCVPISNHLYFYWYRQILGQKVEFLVSFYNNEISEKSEIFDDQFSVERPDGSNFTLKIRSTKLEDSAMYFCASSPQGVSTEAFFGQGTRLTVV.

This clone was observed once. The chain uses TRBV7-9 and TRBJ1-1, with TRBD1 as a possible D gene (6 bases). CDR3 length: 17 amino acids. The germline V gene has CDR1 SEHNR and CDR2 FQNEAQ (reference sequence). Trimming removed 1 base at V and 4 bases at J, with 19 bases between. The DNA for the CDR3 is TGTGCCAGCAGCTTAGTCAGGGGCGAGATTCCCAGCACTGAAGCTTTCTTT. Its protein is CASSLVRGEIPSTEAFF.

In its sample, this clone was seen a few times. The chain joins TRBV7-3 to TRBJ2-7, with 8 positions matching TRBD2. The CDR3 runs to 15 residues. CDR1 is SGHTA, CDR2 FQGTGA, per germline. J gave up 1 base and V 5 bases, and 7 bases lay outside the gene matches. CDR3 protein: CASSPGGGISYEQYF. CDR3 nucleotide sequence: TGTGCCAGCAGCCCCGGGGGGGGGATTTCCTACGAGCAGTACTTC.

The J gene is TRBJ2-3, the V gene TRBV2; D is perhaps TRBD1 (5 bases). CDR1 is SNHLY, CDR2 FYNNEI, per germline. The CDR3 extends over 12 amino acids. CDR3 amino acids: CADRSSTDTQYF. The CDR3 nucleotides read TGTGCAGACAGATCTAGCACAGATACGCAGTATTTT.

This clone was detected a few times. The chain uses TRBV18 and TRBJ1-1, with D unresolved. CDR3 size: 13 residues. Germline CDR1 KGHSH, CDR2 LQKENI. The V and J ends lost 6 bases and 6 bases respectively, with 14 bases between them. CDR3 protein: CASSYMRAAEAFF. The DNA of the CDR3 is TGTGCCAGCTCGTACATGCGGGCCGCTGAAGCTTTCTTT.

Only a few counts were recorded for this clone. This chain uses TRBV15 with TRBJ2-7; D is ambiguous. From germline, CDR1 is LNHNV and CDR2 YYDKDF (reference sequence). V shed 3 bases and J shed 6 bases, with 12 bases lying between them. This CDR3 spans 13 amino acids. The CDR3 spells CATSSFAVGEQYF. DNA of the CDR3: TGTGCCACCAGCAGTTTCGCGGTGGGCGAGCAGTACTTC.

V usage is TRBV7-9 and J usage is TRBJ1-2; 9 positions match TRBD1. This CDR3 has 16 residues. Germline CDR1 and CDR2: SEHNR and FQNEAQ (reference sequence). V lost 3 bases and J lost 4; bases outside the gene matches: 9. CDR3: CASSFGTGIIGYGYTF. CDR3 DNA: TGTGCCAGCAGCTTTGGGACAGGGATTATTGGCTATGGCTACACCTTC.

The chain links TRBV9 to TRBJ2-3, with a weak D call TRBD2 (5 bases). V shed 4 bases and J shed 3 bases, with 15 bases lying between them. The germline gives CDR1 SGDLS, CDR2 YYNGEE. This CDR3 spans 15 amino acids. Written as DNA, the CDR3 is TGTGCCAGCAGCTCGGACGGGGTTAGGACAGATACGCAGTATTTT. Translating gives CASSSDGVRTDTQYF.

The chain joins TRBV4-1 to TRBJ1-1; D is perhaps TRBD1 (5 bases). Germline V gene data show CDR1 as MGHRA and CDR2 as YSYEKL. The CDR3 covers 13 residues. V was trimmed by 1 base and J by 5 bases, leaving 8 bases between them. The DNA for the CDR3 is TGCGCCAGCAGCCAAGTCCGGGGGACTGAAGCTTTCTTT. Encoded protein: CASSQVRGTEAFF.

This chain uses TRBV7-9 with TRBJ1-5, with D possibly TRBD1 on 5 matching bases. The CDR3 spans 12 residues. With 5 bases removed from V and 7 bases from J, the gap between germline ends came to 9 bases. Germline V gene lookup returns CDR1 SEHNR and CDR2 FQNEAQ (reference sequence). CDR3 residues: CASSTGGQPQHF. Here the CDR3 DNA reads TGTGCCAGCAGCACAGGAGGGCAGCCCCAGCATTTT.

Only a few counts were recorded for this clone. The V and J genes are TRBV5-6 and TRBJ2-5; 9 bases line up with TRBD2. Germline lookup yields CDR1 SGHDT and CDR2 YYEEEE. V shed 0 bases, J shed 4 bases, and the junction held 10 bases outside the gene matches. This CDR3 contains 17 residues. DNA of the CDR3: TGTGCCAGCAGCTTGGAACTAGCGGGTATCTACGGAGAGACCCAGTACTTC. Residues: CASSLELAGIYGETQYF.

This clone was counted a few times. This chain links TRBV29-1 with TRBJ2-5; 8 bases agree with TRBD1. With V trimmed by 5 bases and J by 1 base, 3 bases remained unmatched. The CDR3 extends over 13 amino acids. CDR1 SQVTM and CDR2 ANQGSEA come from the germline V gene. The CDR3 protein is CSVTGGFQETQYF. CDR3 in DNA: TGCAGCGTTACAGGGGGGTTCCAAGAGACCCAGTACTTC.

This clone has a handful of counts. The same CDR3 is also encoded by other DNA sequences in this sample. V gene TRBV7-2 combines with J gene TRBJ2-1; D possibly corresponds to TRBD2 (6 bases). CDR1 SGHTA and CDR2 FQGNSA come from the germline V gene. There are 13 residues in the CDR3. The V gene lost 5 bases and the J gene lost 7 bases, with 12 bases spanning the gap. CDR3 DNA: TGTGCCAGCAGCCCGAGAGGAGGGAATGAGCAGTTCTTC. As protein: CASSPRGGNEQFF. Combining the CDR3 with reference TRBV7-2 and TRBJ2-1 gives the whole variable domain GAGVSQSPSNKVTEKGKDVELRCDPISGHTALYWYRQSLGQGLEFLIYFQGNSAPDKSGLPSDRFSAERTGGSVSTLTIQRTQQEDSAVYLCASSPRGGNEQFFGPGTRLTVL.

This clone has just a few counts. CDR3: CASYDGVNSPLHF. The DNA of the CDR3 is TGTGCCAGCTACGACGGAGTTAATTCACCCCTCCACTTT. J is TRBJ1-6 and V is TRBV18; D gene ambiguous. Per the germline V gene, CDR1 is KGHSH and CDR2 is LQKENI. Trimming shortened V by 7 bases and J by 6 bases, and 10 bases separated the two germline ends. This CDR3 spans 13 amino acids.

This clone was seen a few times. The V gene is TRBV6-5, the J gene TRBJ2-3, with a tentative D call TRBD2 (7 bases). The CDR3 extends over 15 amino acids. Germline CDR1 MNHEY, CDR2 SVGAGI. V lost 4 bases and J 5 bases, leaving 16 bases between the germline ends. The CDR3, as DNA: TGTGCCAGCAGTTGGCTGGGGGGGCTGGTAGATACGCAGTATTTT. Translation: CASSWLGGLVDTQYF.

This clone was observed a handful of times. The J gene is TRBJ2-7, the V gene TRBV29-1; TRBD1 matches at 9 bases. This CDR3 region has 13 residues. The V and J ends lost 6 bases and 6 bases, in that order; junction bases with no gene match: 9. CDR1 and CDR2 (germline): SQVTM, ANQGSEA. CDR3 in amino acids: CSVELDRGLEQYF. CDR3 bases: TGCAGCGTAGAACTGGACAGGGGCCTCGAGCAGTACTTC.

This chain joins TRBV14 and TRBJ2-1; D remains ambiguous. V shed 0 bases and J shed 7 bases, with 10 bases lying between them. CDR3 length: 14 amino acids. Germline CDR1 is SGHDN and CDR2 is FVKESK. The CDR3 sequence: CASSQDSGRNEQFF. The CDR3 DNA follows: TGTGCCAGCAGCCAAGACTCAGGTCGAAATGAGCAGTTCTTC.

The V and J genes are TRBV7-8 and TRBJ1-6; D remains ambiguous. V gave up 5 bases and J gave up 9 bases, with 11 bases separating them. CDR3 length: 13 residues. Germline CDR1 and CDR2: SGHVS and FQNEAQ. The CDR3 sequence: CASSTLSVSPLHF. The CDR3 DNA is TGTGCCAGCAGCACCCTTTCGGTTTCACCCCTCCACTTT.

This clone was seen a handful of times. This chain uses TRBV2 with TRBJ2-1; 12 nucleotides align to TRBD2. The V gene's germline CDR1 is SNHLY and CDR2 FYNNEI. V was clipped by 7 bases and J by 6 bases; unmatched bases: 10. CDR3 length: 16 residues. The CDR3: CASTRLAGDIGNEQFF. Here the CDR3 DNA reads TGTGCCAGCACTCGACTAGCGGGGGACATTGGCAATGAGCAGTTCTTC.

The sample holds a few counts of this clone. In DNA, the CDR3 is TGTGCCAGCAGTCTCCAGGGGAGCACTGAAGCTTTCTTT. This gives the protein CASSLQGSTEAFF. The chain combines TRBV7-2 with TRBJ1-1; D might be TRBD1 (6 bases). The CDR3 length is 13 residues. CDR1 is SGHTA, CDR2 FQGNSA, per germline. Deletions cut 6 bases from V and 4 bases from J, with 12 bases between. The complete variable domain, with remaining parts taken from reference TRBV7-2 and TRBJ1-1, reads GAGVSQSPSNKVTEKGKDVELRCDPISGHTALYWYRQSLGQGLEFLIYFQGNSAPDKSGLPSDRFSAERTGGSVSTLTIQRTQQEDSAVYLCASSLQGSTEAFFGQGTRLTVV.

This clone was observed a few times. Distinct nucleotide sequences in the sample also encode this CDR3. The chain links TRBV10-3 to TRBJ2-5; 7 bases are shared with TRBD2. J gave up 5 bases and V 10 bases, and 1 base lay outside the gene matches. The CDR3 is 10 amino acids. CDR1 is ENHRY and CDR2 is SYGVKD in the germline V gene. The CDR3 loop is CATGGETQYF. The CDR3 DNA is TGTGCCACCGGGGGGGAGACCCAGTACTTC.

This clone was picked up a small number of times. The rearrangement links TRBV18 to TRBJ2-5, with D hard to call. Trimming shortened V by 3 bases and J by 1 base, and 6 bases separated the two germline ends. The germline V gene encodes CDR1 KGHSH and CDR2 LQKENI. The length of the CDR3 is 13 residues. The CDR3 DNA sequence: TGTGCCAGCTCACCGCAGATCCAAGAGACCCAGTACTTC. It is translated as CASSPQIQETQYF. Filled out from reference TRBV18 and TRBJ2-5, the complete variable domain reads NAGVMQNPRHLVRRRGQEARLRCSPMKGHSHVYWYRQLPEEGLKFMVYLQKENIIDESGMPKERFSAEFPKEGPSILRIQQVVRGDSAAYFCASSPQIQETQYFGPGTRLLVL.

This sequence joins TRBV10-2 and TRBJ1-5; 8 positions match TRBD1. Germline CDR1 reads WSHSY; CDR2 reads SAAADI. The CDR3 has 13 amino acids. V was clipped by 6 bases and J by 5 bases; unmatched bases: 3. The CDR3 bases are TGCGCCAGCAGCGTGACAGGGGATCAGCCCCAGCATTTT. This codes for CASSVTGDQPQHF.

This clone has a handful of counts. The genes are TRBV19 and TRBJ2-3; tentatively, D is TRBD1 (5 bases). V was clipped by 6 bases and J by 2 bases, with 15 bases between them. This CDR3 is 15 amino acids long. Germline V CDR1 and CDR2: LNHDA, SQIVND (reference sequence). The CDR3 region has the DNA TGTGCCAGTAGGGACAAGGTGGGGCTCACAGATACGCAGTATTTT. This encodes CASRDKVGLTDTQYF.